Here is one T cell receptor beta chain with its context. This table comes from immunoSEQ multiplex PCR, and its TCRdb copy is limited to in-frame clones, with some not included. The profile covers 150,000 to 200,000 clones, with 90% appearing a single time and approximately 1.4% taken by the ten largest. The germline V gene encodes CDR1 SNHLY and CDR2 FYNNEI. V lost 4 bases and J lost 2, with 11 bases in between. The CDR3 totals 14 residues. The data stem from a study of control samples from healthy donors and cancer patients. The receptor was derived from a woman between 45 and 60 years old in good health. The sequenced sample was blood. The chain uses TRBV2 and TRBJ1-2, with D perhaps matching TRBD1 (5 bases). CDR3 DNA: TGTGCCAGCAGTGTCCTCGGGGCAAACTATGGCTACACCTTC. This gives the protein CASSVLGANYGYTF.